The text below deals with one TCR beta chain. The sample originates from a study of blood T cell repertoires in COVID-19. Study in general: The study drew acute and convalescent COVID-19 samples from the United States, Italy and Spain. PBMCs, B-cell-depleted T cells, or T cells provided the cDNA or gDNA that made up the material.

In the authors' methods: Cell counts per sample came from amplifying reference gene primers. Profiling relied on immunoSEQ multiplex PCR, and the TCRdb table lists in-frame clones only, not all of them. D and trimming were read from the DNA, whereas the V and J calls and clone size are those reported in that table. The sample shows 260,000 or so clones, around four fifths of them seen only once. This sequence originates from an older man with acute or convalescent COVID-19. The material sequenced was peripheral blood.

In DNA form, the CDR3 reads TGTGCCAGCAGTGATTTAGGACTAGCGGGGGCGGGTGAGCAGTACTTC. This codes for CASSDLGLAGAGEQYF. This rearrangement joins TRBV2 to TRBJ2-7, with 13 bases fitting TRBD2. With 3 bases clipped from V and 7 bases from J, the junction kept 9 bases outside the gene matches. This CDR3 spans 16 amino acids. The germline V gene has CDR1 SNHLY and CDR2 FYNNEI.